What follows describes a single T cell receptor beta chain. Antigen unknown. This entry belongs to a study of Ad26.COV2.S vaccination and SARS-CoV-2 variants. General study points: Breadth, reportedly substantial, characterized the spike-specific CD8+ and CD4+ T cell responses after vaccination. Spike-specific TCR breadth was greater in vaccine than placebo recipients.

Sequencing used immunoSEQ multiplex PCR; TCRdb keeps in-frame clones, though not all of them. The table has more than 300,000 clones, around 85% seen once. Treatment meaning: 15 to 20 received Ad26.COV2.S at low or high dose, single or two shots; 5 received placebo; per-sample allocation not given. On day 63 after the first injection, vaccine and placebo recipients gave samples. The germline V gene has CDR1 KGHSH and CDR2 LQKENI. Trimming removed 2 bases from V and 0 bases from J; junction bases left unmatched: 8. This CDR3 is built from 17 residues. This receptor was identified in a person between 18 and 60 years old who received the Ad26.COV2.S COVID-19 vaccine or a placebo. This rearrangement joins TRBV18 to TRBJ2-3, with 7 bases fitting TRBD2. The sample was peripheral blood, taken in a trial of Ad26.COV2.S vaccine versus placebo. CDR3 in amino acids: CASSPRVGRESTDTQYF. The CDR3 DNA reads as TGTGCCAGCTCACCAAGAGTAGGGCGGGAGAGCACAGATACGCAGTATTTT. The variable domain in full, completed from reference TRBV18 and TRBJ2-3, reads NAGVMQNPRHLVRRRGQEARLRCSPMKGHSHVYWYRQLPEEGLKFMVYLQKENIIDESGMPKERFSAEFPKEGPSILRIQQVVRGDSAAYFCASSPRVGRESTDTQYFGPGTRLTVL.